A selection of T cell receptor beta chains follows, all from one sample in a study of identical twins. Each CDR3 protein is one row after TCRdb ran MiXCR on the 5' RACE reads. Counted here are around 510,000 distinct CDR3 sequences, around an eighth occurring once; the ten biggest clones make up 0.8% to 1%. The data also belong to a second study, concerning yellow fever vaccine responses in identical twins.

Sequenced input: CD4+ T cells sorted from blood. The receptors were gathered from a woman aged 18-30 years in good health. CDR3s include the opening cysteine and the closing phenylalanine or tryptophan. Fields, in order: J gene, V gene, D gene, clone size, CDR3 DNA, CDR3 protein. The D gene is left open where the match is weak. Only some rows state a clone size, as once, few, many or a class for expanded clones.

J: TRBJ1-1
V: TRBV4-3
D: TRBD1
size: many
DNA: TGCGCCAGCAGCCTCGGGACAGGGCGAGCTTTCTTT
CDR3: CASSLGTGRAFF

J: TRBJ1-5
V: TRBV4-2
D: .
size: few
DNA: TGTGCCAGCAGCCAAGCAAGGAGCAATCAGCCCCAGCATTTT
CDR3: CASSQARSNQPQHF

J: TRBJ2-1
V: TRBV28
D: .
size: few
DNA: TGTGCCAGCAGTTTAGGGGGGCAAATGATGAATGAGCAGTTCTTC
CDR3: CASSLGGQMMNEQFF

J: TRBJ2-5
V: TRBV5-1
D: .
size: few
DNA: TGCGCCAGCAGCTTGTCCCCTAGCGTACCACAAGAGACCCAGTACTTC
CDR3: CASSLSPSVPQETQYF

J: TRBJ1-5
V: TRBV27
D: .
size: many
DNA: TGTGCCAGCAGTACTGAAGGGAGCAATCAGCCCCAGCATTTT
CDR3: CASSTEGSNQPQHF

J: TRBJ1-2
V: TRBV6-2/TRBV6-3
D: .
size: many
DNA: TGTGCCAGCAGTTACGGCAAAGCTAACTATGGCTACACCTTC
CDR3: CASSYGKANYGYTF

J: TRBJ2-7
V: TRBV5-1
D: .
size: few
DNA: TGCGCCAGCAGCTTGCTCACAGGAGCCTACGAGCAGTACTTC
CDR3: CASSLLTGAYEQYF

J: TRBJ2-7
V: TRBV12-3/TRBV12-4
D: TRBD2
size: many
DNA: TGTGCCAGCAGTATCGGGACTAGCGGGAGAGCCGAGCAGTACTTC
CDR3: CASSIGTSGRAEQYF

J: TRBJ2-1
V: TRBV6-2/TRBV6-3
D: TRBD1
size: .
DNA: TGTGCCAGCAGAGGGGACAGCTCCTACAATGAGCAGTTCTTC
CDR3: CASRGDSSYNEQFF

J: TRBJ2-1
V: TRBV10-3
D: .
size: few
DNA: TGTGCCATCAAACCGGGTCCAAATGAGCAGTTCTTC
CDR3: CAIKPGPNEQFF

J: TRBJ1-2
V: TRBV6-5
D: .
size: .
DNA: TGTGCCAGCCATCGGGCCTCCTATGGCTACACCTTC
CDR3: CASHRASYGYTF

J: TRBJ2-3
V: TRBV12-3/TRBV12-4
D: .
size: .
DNA: TGTGCCAGCAGCCTCGGAGGGCTTAACCTCATGGATACGCAGTATTTT
CDR3: CASSLGGLNLMDTQYF

J: TRBJ2-1
V: TRBV7-3
D: TRBD2
size: many
DNA: TGTGCCAGCAGCACTCGACTAGCGGGGGGTGAGCAGTTCTTC
CDR3: CASSTRLAGGEQFF

J: TRBJ2-1
V: TRBV6-4
D: TRBD1
size: many
DNA: TGTGCCAGCAGTCCACAGGGGGATGGTGAGCAGTTCTTC
CDR3: CASSPQGDGEQFF

J: TRBJ2-5
V: TRBV27
D: TRBD1
size: .
DNA: TGTGCCAGCAGTTTGGTGGACAGGGGATCGACCCAGTACTTC
CDR3: CASSLVDRGSTQYF

J: TRBJ2-7
V: TRBV19
D: .
size: .
DNA: TGTGCCAGTAGTCCACCGGGGGACCACGAGCAGTACTTC
CDR3: CASSPPGDHEQYF

J: TRBJ2-3
V: TRBV11-2
D: .
size: few
DNA: TGTGCCAGCAGCTTAGAAATCGGCACAGATACGCAGTATTTT
CDR3: CASSLEIGTDTQYF

J: TRBJ1-6
V: TRBV20-1
D: .
size: few
DNA: TGCAGTGCTAGAGGACCCGGTCTGCCGGGTTCACCCCTCCACTTT
CDR3: CSARGPGLPGSPLHF

J: TRBJ1-2
V: TRBV12-3/TRBV12-4
D: .
size: many
DNA: TGTGCCAGCAGTCAGGGTGGAGGCTACACCTTC
CDR3: CASSQGGGYTF

J: TRBJ2-4
V: TRBV7-8
D: .
size: few
DNA: TGTGCCAGCAGCTTAGGTGGGGGTCGGATACTAGCCAAAAACATTCAGTACTTC
CDR3: CASSLGGGRILAKNIQYF

J: TRBJ2-1
V: TRBV4-2
D: .
size: few
DNA: TGTGCCAGCAGCCAAGGGCTAGCCCTTTTCTTC
CDR3: CASSQGLALFF

J: TRBJ2-1
V: TRBV7-6
D: TRBD1
size: few
DNA: TGTGCCAGCAGCTCCGGGACAGGGGGCTATGAGCAGTTCTTC
CDR3: CASSSGTGGYEQFF

J: TRBJ2-1
V: TRBV4-1
D: TRBD2
size: few
DNA: TGCGCCAGCAGCCAAGATATCCCCGGACTAGCGGGGGACAATGAGCAGTTCTTC
CDR3: CASSQDIPGLAGDNEQFF

J: TRBJ2-1
V: TRBV9
D: .
size: .
DNA: TGTGCCAGCAGCGGTGCCGCCAGGTCAGCTTTGGGGCAGTTCTTC
CDR3: CASSGAARSALGQFF

J: TRBJ2-1
V: TRBV7-9
D: TRBD2
size: many
DNA: TGTGCCAGCAGCTTAATACGGGAGGGGCGGTATGAGCAGTTCTTC
CDR3: CASSLIREGRYEQFF

J: TRBJ2-5
V: TRBV6-5
D: .
size: many
DNA: TGTGCCAGCAGCACCGGGGGAGAGACCCAGTACTTC
CDR3: CASSTGGETQYF

J: TRBJ2-7
V: TRBV20-1
D: TRBD1
size: .
DNA: TGCAGTGCTAGGCCATTGGACAGGGCTTTGGGTGAGCAGTACTTC
CDR3: CSARPLDRALGEQYF

J: TRBJ2-5
V: TRBV7-9
D: .
size: few
DNA: TGTGCCAGCAGCTCCACGGGTACTCTCCAAGAGACCCAGTACTTC
CDR3: CASSSTGTLQETQYF

J: TRBJ2-6
V: TRBV30
D: .
size: few
DNA: TGTGCCTGGAGTGTTTCTGGGGGGACTGGGGCCAACGTCCTGACTTTC
CDR3: CAWSVSGGTGANVLTF

J: TRBJ1-2
V: TRBV20-1
D: .
size: few
DNA: TGCAGTGCTACTAGGACAGTCGTTAACTATGGCTACACCTTC
CDR3: CSATRTVVNYGYTF

J: TRBJ2-3
V: TRBV2
D: .
size: .
DNA: TGTGCCAGCAGTGAAGATAGAGGCAGTGCCACAGATACGCAGTATTTT
CDR3: CASSEDRGSATDTQYF

J: TRBJ2-3
V: TRBV6-6
D: .
size: .
DNA: TGTGCCACCGGGACATTCACAGATACGCAGTATTTT
CDR3: CATGTFTDTQYF

J: TRBJ2-2
V: TRBV4-2
D: .
size: many
DNA: TGTGCCAGCAGGCTTACCTCAACCGGGGAGCTGTTTTTT
CDR3: CASRLTSTGELFF

J: TRBJ2-1
V: TRBV7-8
D: TRBD2
size: many
DNA: TGTGCCAGCAGCTTAGTTTTCGGTAGCGGGAAGAATGAGCAGTTCTTC
CDR3: CASSLVFGSGKNEQFF

J: TRBJ2-5
V: TRBV24-1
D: TRBD2
size: few
DNA: TGTGCCACCAGTCCCGGGACTAGAGGTCAAGAGACCCAGTACTTC
CDR3: CATSPGTRGQETQYF

J: TRBJ2-1
V: TRBV7-9
D: TRBD2
size: .
DNA: TGTGCCAGCAGCTCTGTGGCGGGAGGCAATGAGCAGTTCTTC
CDR3: CASSSVAGGNEQFF

J: TRBJ2-5
V: TRBV3-1
D: .
size: .
DNA: TGTGCCAGCAGCCAAGAGGGGGCCGAGACCCAGTACTTC
CDR3: CASSQEGAETQYF

J: TRBJ2-1
V: TRBV5-1
D: .
size: few
DNA: TGCGCCAGCAGCTTAGGTCCCGGCTCCTACAATGAGCAGTTCTTC
CDR3: CASSLGPGSYNEQFF

J: TRBJ2-1
V: TRBV7-9
D: TRBD2
size: .
DNA: TGTGCCAGCAGCTCTGGACTAGCAGTCTTCAATGAGCAGTTCTTC
CDR3: CASSSGLAVFNEQFF

J: TRBJ2-5
V: TRBV2
D: TRBD2
size: few
DNA: TGTGCCAGCAGGCCAACTAGCGGAGGGGGAGAGACCCAGTACTTC
CDR3: CASRPTSGGGETQYF

J: TRBJ2-7
V: TRBV5-1
D: .
size: few
DNA: TGCGCCAGCAGCTCCTTACAACGTGGGAGCTACGAGCAGTACTTC
CDR3: CASSSLQRGSYEQYF